This T cell receptor (beta chain) is drawn from a study of blood T cell repertoires in COVID-19. Study-level background: Both acute and convalescent COVID-19 samples were obtained from the United States, Italy and Spain. In each case, the material was cDNA or gDNA derived from T cells, B-cell-depleted T cells, or PBMCs.

Per the study methods: Reference gene primer amplification in the assay estimated nucleated cell counts. The data were produced by immunoSEQ multiplex PCR, yet TCRdb's version contains in-frame clones alone and is incomplete. The DNA gave D and trimming, while V, J and clone size come from that table. The sample includes 150,000 to 200,000 clones, 80% to 90% of them seen just once. Germline assignment: CDR1 MNHEY and CDR2 SMNVEV (reference sequence). CDR3 length: 14 amino acids. V lost 7 bases to trimming and J lost 4 bases, with 14 bases between them. The rearrangement joins TRBV27 to TRBJ1-3, with a weak D call TRBD1 (5 bases). The sequenced sample was peripheral blood. This TCR came from a man aged 50 or older with active or convalescent COVID-19. The CDR3 region is CASKTWGVGNTIYF. In nucleotides, the CDR3 is TGTGCCAGCAAAACCTGGGGGGTAGGAAACACCATATATTTT.